The text below deals with one T cell receptor beta chain. Its antigen is not known. This sample was included in a study of regulatory T cells in long-lasting Graves disease. The study, taken as a whole, reports: Persistent disease showed a preference for TRBV28, TRBJ1-2 and TRBJ2-5.

The length of the CDR3 is 18 residues. The V and J ends lost 3 bases and 1 base, in that order; junction bases with no gene match: 7. Germline CDR1 and CDR2: SGDLS and YYNGEE. Time point denoted: newly diagnosed GD, antithyroid drugs for less than 3 months. Extracted PBMC RNA gave rise to the TCR library. To make TCR beta libraries, researchers used iRepertoire HTBI primers and Arm-PCR of CDR3 regions. Each CDR3 protein gets one entry after TCRdb re-called the multiplex PCR reads with MiXCR. The repertoire has fewer than 650,000 distinct CDR3 sequences, 16% of them found once; the top ten carry more than 15%. This sample was also put to use in a study of T cells in Graves' hyperthyroidism and ophthalmopathy. From that second work: Over 18 months, lack of ophthalmopathy progression marked Graves' hyperthyroidism as stable. Uncontrolled infection, other autoimmune disease, pregnancy or lactation barred patients from enrollment. RT-PCR in the first round (using the HTBI primer set) targeted the TCR CDR3.

The material sequenced was peripheral blood mononuclear cells (PBMCs), taken at new diagnosis, from a patient treated with antithyroid drugs. The V call is TRBV9, the J call TRBJ2-6, with 10 bases aligning to TRBD1. This sequence originates from a woman between 25 and 40 years old with Graves disease. The CDR3 loop is CASSAPGQGRSGANVLTF. CDR3 nucleotides: TGTGCCAGCAGCGCTCCGGGACAGGGGAGGTCTGGGGCCAACGTCCTGACTTTC.